The next 28 T cell receptor beta chains were all read from a single sample in a study of shared T cell receptors in the human thymus. Here immunoSEQ multiplex PCR was the method, and the copy in TCRdb shows in-frame clones only, minus some. The sample lists about 500,000 clones; 75% to 85% were seen once. This sample was also put to use in a study of human thymus T cells.

Source material: thymocytes. These receptors were collected from a boy in the first two years of life with a congenital heart defect.

This clone was seen only once. V and J are TRBV4-3 and TRBJ2-7; possibly TRBD2 for D (5 bases). CDR1 and CDR2 from the germline V gene are LGHNA and YSLEER. The CDR3 extends over 16 amino acids. Trimming removed 0 bases from V and 6 bases from J, with 18 bases in between. CDR3 sequence reads: CASSQEESGDLGEQYF. CDR3 coding DNA: TGCGCCAGCAGCCAAGAAGAGAGCGGAGACCTTGGCGAGCAGTACTTC.

This chain links TRBV30 with TRBJ2-5, with 11 bases fitting TRBD2. Germline V CDR1 and CDR2: GTSNPN, SVGIG (reference sequence). Unmatched junction bases numbered 0, after V lost 5 bases and J lost 1 base. The CDR3 runs to 13 residues. Written as DNA, the CDR3 is TGTGCCTGGGGGACTAGCGGCCAAGAGACCCAGTACTTC. This translates into CAWGTSGQETQYF.

This rearrangement joins TRBV12-5 to TRBJ2-7; D may be TRBD2 (5 bases). CDR3 size: 18 residues. Trimming pared 1 base from V and 3 bases from J, leaving 22 bases between. CDR1 LGHNT and CDR2 FRNRAP come from the germline V gene. The CDR3 DNA reads as TGTGCTAGTGGTTTGGACGACTATCAGGCCTTCATCCACTACGAGCAGTACTTC. Translating gives CASGLDDYQAFIHYEQYF.

The gene calls are TRBV27 and TRBJ2-7; possible D gene TRBD2, 7 bases. Germline CDR1 and CDR2: MNHEY and SMNVEV (reference sequence). V was clipped by 11 bases and J by 7 bases, with 24 bases between them. CDR3 length: 14 amino acids. The DNA of the CDR3 is TGTGCCTCGGGGGGCGGGAAGAAGTTGAGTGAGCAGTACTTC. Its protein is CASGGGKKLSEQYF.

A note on this clone: One end of the junction does not line up with germline, which may come from a read error. The chain carries TRBV5-1 and TRBJ2-5, with 7 bases fitting TRBD2. The germline CDR1 and CDR2 sequences are SGHRS and YFSETQ. The CDR3 length is 15 residues. For the CDR3, the DNA is TGCGCCAGCAGTTTGGGCGGGAGACGGCAGGAGACCCAGTACTTC. Translation gives CASSLGGRRQETQYF. Full variable domain (outside the CDR3, taken from reference TRBV5-1 and TRBJ2-5): KAGVTQTPRYLIKTRGQQVTLSCSPISGHRSVSWYQQTPGQGLQFLFEYFSETQRNKGNFPGRFSGRQFSNSRSEMNVSTLELGDSALYLCASSLGGRRQETQYFGPGTRLLVL.

This clone was seen just once. This rearrangement joins TRBV30 to TRBJ2-1; TRBD2 aligns across 10 bases. V gave up 0 bases and J gave up 6 bases; unmatched junction bases: 20. The CDR3 is made up of 20 amino acids. Germline-derived CDR1 and CDR2 are GTSNPN and SVGIG (reference sequence). CDR3 sequence (DNA): TGTGCCTGGAGTGTAAACCGGACTTGGGCTAGCGGGAGAGAAGGCAATGAGCAGTTCTTC. Its translation: CAWSVNRTWASGREGNEQFF.

The chain carries TRBV27 and TRBJ2-1, with 10 bases aligning to TRBD2. J lost 10 bases, V lost 3 bases, and 9 bases had no gene match. CDR3 size: 15 residues. Germline values: CDR1 MNHEY, CDR2 SMNVEV (reference sequence). The CDR3 protein is CASSFWSSGSLEQFF. In DNA form, the CDR3 reads TGTGCCAGCAGTTTTTGGTCTAGCGGGAGTTTGGAGCAGTTCTTC.

The chain has TRBV13 and TRBJ2-7; 9 bases are shared with TRBD2. V gave up 2 bases and J gave up 5 bases; unmatched junction bases: 7. This CDR3 is 15 amino acids long. Germline-derived CDR1 and CDR2 are PRHDT and FYEKMQ (reference sequence). The CDR3 region has the DNA TGTGCCAGCAGCTTAATCGCGGGAGGGCCCCACGAGCAGTACTTC. Translated, it gives CASSLIAGGPHEQYF. Complete variable domain (other parts from reference TRBV13 and TRBJ2-7): AAGVIQSPRHLIKEKRETATLKCYPIPRHDTVYWYQQGPGQDPQFLISFYEKMQSDKGSIPDRFSAQQFSDYHSELNMSSLELGDSALYFCASSLIAGGPHEQYFGPGTRLTVT.

The chain uses TRBV11-1 and TRBJ2-7; TRBD1 matches at 8 bases. The CDR3 consists of 15 residues. CDR1 and CDR2 (germline): SGHAT, FQDESV (reference sequence). V was pared by 2 bases and J by 3 bases, with 6 bases of the junction left unmatched. CDR3 bases: TGTGCCAGCAGCTTATTGGCCACAGGGGGCTACGAGCAGTACTTC. Amino acids: CASSLLATGGYEQYF.

The V and J genes are TRBV4-1 and TRBJ1-5; weak D call: TRBD1 (6 bases). The CDR3 runs to 13 residues. CDR1 is MGHRA and CDR2 is YSYEKL in the germline V gene. Trimming took 4 bases from V and 5 from J, leaving 9 bases between them. Here the CDR3 DNA reads TGCGCCAGCAGCCCCGAGGGGGATCAGCCCCAGCATTTT. Protein: CASSPEGDQPQHF.

The chain has TRBV10-3 and TRBJ2-7; no definite D call. The germline V and J ends were trimmed by 4 bases and 0 bases, with 10 bases remaining between them. Per germline, CDR1 ENHRY and CDR2 SYGVKD. The CDR3 contains 14 residues. CDR3 in amino acids: CAISVLRLSYEQYF. For the CDR3, the DNA is TGTGCCATCAGTGTGTTGCGACTCTCCTACGAGCAGTACTTC.

This sequence joins TRBV19 and TRBJ1-1, with D possibly matching TRBD1 (6 bases). The germline CDR1 and CDR2 sequences are LNHDA and SQIVND (reference sequence). V lost 9 bases to trimming and J lost 6 bases, with 17 bases between them. This CDR3 contains 13 residues. The CDR3 DNA reads as TGTGCCAGCCACCCCAGGGGAAGGGCTGAAGCTTTCTTT. Protein: CASHPRGRAEAFF.

This clone has just one count. The V gene is TRBV27, the J gene TRBJ1-1; 7 nucleotides agree with TRBD1. CDR3 length equals 17 residues. The ends lost 6 bases at V and 0 bases at J; junction bases unmatched: 13. Germline CDR1 and CDR2: MNHEY and SMNVEV (reference sequence). The CDR3 coding sequence is TGTGCCAGCAGCGGACAGGCTGTACTTTCCTTGAACACTGAAGCTTTCTTT. Its protein is CASSGQAVLSLNTEAFF.

The rearrangement uses TRBV7-4 and TRBJ2-3; 11 bases line up with TRBD1. Germline CDR1 is SGHVT and CDR2 is SQSDAQ. Trimming at V came to 4 bases and at J to 6 bases, leaving 3 bases not matched to a gene. The CDR3 loop spans 14 amino acids. The CDR3 nucleotides read TGTGCCAGCAGCTCGGGACAGGGGGATGATACGCAGTATTTT. It translates to CASSSGQGDDTQYF. The variable domain in full, completed from reference TRBV7-4 and TRBJ2-3, reads GAGVSQSPRYKVAKRGRDVALRCDSISGHVTLYWYRQTLGQGSEVLTYSQSDAQRDKSGRPSGRFSAERPERSVSTLKIQRTEQGDSAVYLCASSSGQGDDTQYFGPGTRLTVL.

V is TRBV19 and J is TRBJ1-5; 7 bases are shared with TRBD1. V trimming: 7 bases; J trimming: 3 bases; junction bases outside the gene matches: 15. Germline V CDR1 and CDR2: LNHDA, SQIVND (reference sequence). This CDR3 has 17 amino acids. The CDR3 region is CASTTQGPPPHNQPQHF. The CDR3 DNA reads TGTGCCAGTACCACACAGGGGCCGCCGCCCCACAATCAGCCCCAGCATTTT.

CDR3 in DNA: TGCAGCGCCCCTGTCCGTTATGCGGTCACCTTC. Its protein product is CSAPVRYAVTF. The chain recombines TRBV29-1 with TRBJ1-2; unclear D gene. V was trimmed by 7 bases and J by 13 bases, leaving 19 bases between them. The CDR3 loop spans 11 amino acids. The germline gives CDR1 SQVTM, CDR2 ANQGSEA.

This clone has only a few counts. The chain is built from TRBV4-1 and TRBJ1-2; D unresolved. Germline values: CDR1 MGHRA, CDR2 YSYEKL. CDR3 size: 13 residues. Between the trimmed V and J ends, which lost 1 base and 1 base, there was a span of 4 bases. The CDR3 reads CASSQGRNYGYTF. The CDR3 DNA is TGCGCCAGCAGCCAAGGTCGTAACTATGGCTACACCTTC.

This clone was counted only a few times. DNA of the CDR3: TGTGCCAGCAGTCCCAAGACGGGTTCCTACGAGCAGTACTTC. Its translation is CASSPKTGSYEQYF. V usage is TRBV6-4 and J usage is TRBJ2-7; D uncertain. The V gene's germline CDR1 is MRHNA and CDR2 SNTAGT. With 5 bases removed from V and 1 base from J, the gap between germline ends came to 12 bases. CDR3 length: 14 amino acids.

This clone has more than one count but fewer than ten. The genes are TRBV11-2 and TRBJ2-7; 12 positions agree with TRBD1. Germline CDR1 SGHAT, CDR2 FQNNGV. V was clipped by 0 bases and J by 0 bases; unmatched bases: 12. The CDR3 has 20 amino acids. This chain's CDR3 is CASSLDGTGGISGDSYEQYF. The DNA for the CDR3 is TGTGCCAGCAGCTTAGACGGGACAGGGGGCATTAGCGGGGACTCCTACGAGCAGTACTTC.

The V gene is TRBV18, the J gene TRBJ2-5; 9 positions agree with TRBD2. Per germline, CDR1 KGHSH and CDR2 LQKENI. This CDR3 contains 15 residues. The J segment lost 2 bases and the V segment lost 6 bases, leaving 7 bases of the junction unmatched. The CDR3 protein is CASSPGGRAQETQYF. CDR3 nucleotide sequence: TGTGCCAGCTCCCCCGGCGGGAGGGCGCAAGAGACCCAGTACTTC.

This chain uses TRBV12-5 with TRBJ1-2; D possibly corresponds to TRBD1 (5 bases). The CDR3 sequence is 18 residues long. Trimming left V 4 bases short and J 4 bases short, with 25 bases between. CDR1 LGHNT and CDR2 FRNRAP come from the germline V gene. CDR3 bases: TGTGCTAGTGGTTCCGCACGACCAGGGCTTAAGCCAGGCTATGGCTACACCTTC. It is translated as CASGSARPGLKPGYGYTF. Combining the CDR3 with reference TRBV12-5 and TRBJ1-2 gives the whole variable domain DARVTQTPRHKVTEMGQEVTMRCQPILGHNTVFWYRQTMMQGLELLAYFRNRAPLDDSGMPKDRFSAEMPDATLATLKIQPSEPRDSAVYFCASGSARPGLKPGYGYTFGSGTRLTVV.

The chain couples TRBV7-2 to TRBJ2-7; D perhaps matches TRBD1 (6 bases). The CDR3 is 15 amino acids. CDR1 is SGHTA, CDR2 FQGNSA, per germline. Trimming took 5 bases from V and 0 from J, leaving 14 bases between them. Here the CDR3 reads CASSLPGHLSYEQYF. CDR3 in DNA: TGTGCCAGCAGCCTACCGGGACACCTCTCCTACGAGCAGTACTTC.

The chain has TRBV9 and TRBJ1-2; D remains ambiguous. The CDR3 sequence is 16 residues long. CDR1 is SGDLS and CDR2 is YYNGEE in the germline V gene. The germline V and J ends were trimmed by 4 bases and 2 bases, with 18 bases remaining between them. This CDR3 reads CASSPLPTTRNYGYTF. Written as DNA, the CDR3 is TGTGCCAGCAGCCCCCTCCCCACGACAAGGAACTATGGCTACACCTTC.

J is TRBJ1-5 and V is TRBV28; 10 bases match TRBD1. Germline CDR1 reads MDHEN; CDR2 reads SYDVKM. Trimming removed 4 bases from V and 0 bases from J; junction bases left unmatched: 12. There are 19 residues in the CDR3. The CDR3 DNA reads as TGTGCCAGCAGTTCGACCGGGACAGGGGCGATTTATAGCAATCAGCCCCAGCATTTT. It is translated as CASSSTGTGAIYSNQPQHF.

CDR3 DNA sequence: TGTGCCAGCAGCTTATGGAGGCCCCCCACTAGCGCCACAGATACGCAGTATTTT. Its protein is CASSLWRPPTSATDTQYF. This chain joins TRBV7-2 and TRBJ2-3; the match to TRBD2 covers 7 bases. J was trimmed by 2 bases and V by 2 bases; bases with no gene match: 13. In germline, CDR1 is SGHTA, CDR2 FQGNSA. This CDR3 spans 18 amino acids.

The chain joins TRBV6-1 to TRBJ1-2; D ambiguous. The germline V gene encodes CDR1 MNHNS and CDR2 SASEGT. The V gene lost 5 bases and the J gene lost 1 base, with 8 bases spanning the gap. The CDR3 is 13 residues long. The CDR3 DNA is TGTGCCAGCAGTTGGAGGGATAACTATGGCTACACCTTC. Encoded protein: CASSWRDNYGYTF.

The chain links TRBV11-3 to TRBJ2-7, with TRBD2 as a possible D gene (6 bases). Germline V gene sequence: CDR1 SGHNT, CDR2 YENEEA. V was trimmed by 2 bases and J by 6 bases, leaving 17 bases between them. The CDR3 has 15 amino acids. The CDR3 here is CASSLSYGRDGEQYF. CDR3 nucleotide sequence: TGTGCCAGCAGCTTATCGTACGGGCGGGACGGCGAGCAGTACTTC.

The sample holds a few counts of this clone. The rearrangement joins TRBV6-1 to TRBJ2-7; D call uncertain. Trimming took 1 base from V and 5 from J, leaving 9 bases between them. The germline V gene encodes CDR1 MNHNS and CDR2 SASEGT. CDR3 length: 13 residues. The CDR3 protein is CASSEDTLDEQYF. Written as DNA, the CDR3 is TGTGCCAGCAGTGAAGACACCCTCGACGAGCAGTACTTC.